Shown below are 2 T cell receptor beta chains from a single sample sequenced in a study of blood T cell repertoires in COVID-19. Only in-frame clones appear in the TCRdb table, and some are missing; sequencing was by immunoSEQ multiplex PCR. In the table there are over 70,000 clones, roughly 84% of which are singletons. The sequencing input was peripheral blood. These receptors were collected from a man in his thirties or forties with COVID-19, enrolled during active disease.

The chain carries TRBV7-9 and TRBJ1-3; D perhaps matches TRBD1 (5 bases). Germline V gives CDR1 SEHNR, CDR2 FQNEAQ (reference sequence). The CDR3 has 16 amino acids. The V end was cut by 5 bases, the J end by 0 bases, with 14 bases between. CDR3 coding DNA: TGTGCCAGCAGCAGGGACGGTGCGAGCTCTGGAAACACCATATATTTT. Translation: CASSRDGASSGNTIYF.

This chain links TRBV28 with TRBJ2-5, with 13 bases matching TRBD2. J was trimmed by 5 bases and V by 2 bases; bases with no gene match: 5. The CDR3 loop spans 16 amino acids. From germline, CDR1 is MDHEN and CDR2 SYDVKM. Written as DNA, the CDR3 is TGTGCCAGCAGTTTAGTCGGACTAGCGGGAGAGGAGACCCAGTACTTC. Residues: CASSLVGLAGEETQYF.